The clone carrying this T cell receptor (beta chain) was seen only once. Looked up from germline, CDR1 is SGHVS and CDR2 is FQNEAQ. This CDR3 contains 14 residues. Trimming removed 3 bases from V and 6 bases from J, with 15 bases in between. This sample was taken from a study of blood T cell repertoires in COVID-19. About the research overall: The study drew acute and convalescent COVID-19 samples from the United States, Italy and Spain.

This table comes from immunoSEQ multiplex PCR, and its TCRdb copy is limited to in-frame clones, with some not included. The sample lists 300,000 or so clones, 70% to 90% occurring once. Each recovered donor of Cohort 3 presented with two negative PCRs, clearance, or symptom resolution. Sequences were obtained from PBMCs or T cells enriched from blood (not recorded which). This sequence originates from a young woman who had recovered from COVID-19. The chain combines TRBV7-8 with TRBJ2-7; tentatively, D is TRBD1 (6 bases). The CDR3 region is CASSFSRGETEQYF. In nucleotides, the CDR3 is TGTGCCAGCAGCTTTAGCAGGGGTGAAACCGAGCAGTACTTC.